This T cell receptor beta chain was profiled in a study of cytomegalovirus exposure and HLA in healthy donors. Profiling relied on immunoSEQ multiplex PCR, and the TCRdb table lists in-frame clones only, not all of them. The repertoire has about 160,000 clones, about 86% of them found once; the top ten carry 2% to 2.5%. Study-wide points: Rare TCR sequences predominated, though certain public TCRs were found in many donors.

Donors were drawn from the approximately 130-subject validation cohort, separate from the roughly 670-subject first cohort. Germline V gene lookup returns CDR1 LNHDA and CDR2 SQIVND (reference sequence). Trimming shortened V by 0 bases and J by 7 bases, and 13 bases separated the two germline ends. The CDR3 runs to 15 residues. This clone occurred a few times. What it binds is not known. The source material was PBMCs. V gene TRBV19 combines with J gene TRBJ2-1, with D perhaps TRBD2 (6 bases). The receptor comes from a woman younger than 35 in good health and CMV-seronegative. The CDR3 is CASSIEGGLRNEQFF. CDR3 in DNA: TGTGCCAGTAGTATAGAGGGGGGTCTCAGGAATGAGCAGTTCTTC.